The rows below give T cell receptor beta chains drawn from one sample of a study of blood T cell repertoires in COVID-19. Produced via immunoSEQ multiplex PCR; TCRdb's table is partial and in-frame only. The sample includes 150,000 to 200,000 clones, around 86% of them seen just once. Sequencing used peripheral blood. These TCRs come from a woman aged 65 to 85 with COVID-19, enrolled during active disease. Each CDR3 is given with its conserved first and last residue. D genes are given only for firm matches. Size is omitted from some rows. Given values are once, few, many or a class for expanded clones.

>TRBV3-1/TRBV3-2|TRBJ2-3|NA|TRBD2|13
CASSQGEGDTQYF
TGTGCCAGCAGCCAAGGGGAGGGCGATACGCAGTATTTT
>TRBV15|TRBJ1-5|NA|TRBD1|17
CATRPGQGIYSNQPQHF
TGTGCCACCAGACCGGGACAGGGAATCTATAGCAATCAGCCCCAGCATTTT
>TRBV3-1/TRBV3-2|TRBJ1-1|few|NA|14
CASSRTDMNTEAFF
TGTGCCAGCAGCCGGACAGATATGAACACTGAAGCTTTCTTT
>TRBV4-2|TRBJ2-7|NA|TRBD2|16
CASSQDRASGSNEQYF
TGTGCCAGCAGCCAAGATAGGGCTAGCGGGAGCAACGAGCAGTACTTC
>TRBV5-1|TRBJ1-1|NA|TRBD1|14
CASSLGDRLREAFF
TGCGCCAGCAGCTTAGGGGACAGGCTGCGGGAAGCTTTCTTT
>TRBV24-1|TRBJ1-1|NA|TRBD1|23
CATSDLGHPPRDRGLVRNTEAFF
TGTGCCACCAGTGATTTAGGCCATCCCCCTCGGGACAGGGGACTCGTAAGGAACACTGAAGCTTTCTTT
>TRBV2|TRBJ2-7|NA|TRBD2|16
CASSRYGGGSTREQYF
TGTGCCAGCAGTAGGTACGGCGGGGGAAGTACGCGGGAGCAGTACTTC
>TRBV30|TRBJ1-2|NA|TRBD1|14
CAWSVGGQGYGYTF
TGTGCCTGGAGTGTAGGTGGACAGGGGTATGGCTACACCTTC
>TRBV28|TRBJ1-2|NA|TRBD1|17
CASSLPQTGARVYGYTF
TGTGCCAGCAGTTTACCCCAAACAGGGGCTCGGGTCTATGGCTACACCTTC
>TRBV6-6|TRBJ1-5|NA|TRBD1|15
CASSQAEGQNQPQHF
TGTGCCAGCAGTCAGGCGGAGGGACAGAATCAGCCCCAGCATTTT
>TRBV18|TRBJ1-5|NA|NA|14
CASSPAGRDQPQHF
TGTGCCAGCTCACCAGCAGGGAGGGATCAGCCCCAGCATTTT
>TRBV21-1|TRBJ2-7|NA|NA|15
CASSIGQGRSYEQYF
TGTGCCAGCAGCATAGGACAGGGACGCTCCTACGAGCAGTACTTC
>TRBV18|TRBJ2-7|NA|NA|15
CASSPARGSSYEQYF
TGTGCCAGCTCACCAGCACGGGGTTCCTCCTACGAGCAGTACTTC
>TRBV20-1|TRBJ1-5|NA|TRBD1|14
CSASKGAGNQPQHF
TGCAGTGCTAGTAAGGGGGCGGGCAATCAGCCCCAGCATTTT
>TRBV27|TRBJ2-5|NA|TRBD2|17
CASSSGTSGTGLETQYF
TGTGCCAGCAGTTCCGGGACTAGCGGGACGGGATTGGAGACCCAGTACTTC
>TRBV6-5|TRBJ1-5|NA|TRBD1|15
CASTGQGGSNQPQHF
TGTGCCAGCACCGGACAGGGAGGCAGCAATCAGCCCCAGCATTTT
>TRBV29-1|TRBJ1-2|once|NA|12
CSVDLGVRGYTF
TGCAGCGTTGATTTGGGCGTCAGAGGCTACACCTTC
>TRBV7-9|TRBJ1-6|NA|TRBD1|19
CASSLGQTGSVSYNSPLHF
TGTGCCAGCAGCTTAGGACAGACAGGGAGTGTCTCCTATAATTCACCCCTCCACTTT
>TRBV19|TRBJ1-5|NA|TRBD1|19
CASKFEAGGTGALPHPQHF
TGTGCCAGTAAATTCGAGGCTGGCGGGACAGGGGCCCTGCCTCATCCCCAGCATTTT
>TRBV6-2/TRBV6-3|TRBJ2-7|NA|NA|15
CASSDYRDFLSEQYF
TGTGCCAGCAGTGACTACCGGGACTTCTTGAGCGAGCAGTACTTC
>TRBV5-4|TRBJ2-5|NA|TRBD1|12
CASSRQGGTQYF
TGTGCCAGCAGCAGACAGGGGGGTACCCAGTACTTC
>TRBV7-2|TRBJ2-7|NA|NA|14
CASSSNMAQGEQYF
TGTGCCAGCAGCTCCAACATGGCCCAGGGGGAGCAGTACTTC
>TRBV9|TRBJ1-3|once|TRBD1|17
CASSGRDRALSGNTIYF
TGTGCCAGCAGCGGCCGGGACAGGGCTCTCTCTGGAAACACCATATATTTT
>TRBV29-1|TRBJ2-7|NA|NA|14
CSVERWGPGNEQYF
TGCAGCGTTGAAAGGTGGGGTCCAGGGAACGAGCAGTACTTC
>TRBV7-9|TRBJ2-1|NA|TRBD2|15
CASSTGTSGRDEQFF
TGTGCCAGCAGCACAGGGACTAGCGGGAGAGATGAGCAGTTCTTC
>TRBV5-1|TRBJ2-7|few|TRBD2|16
CASSLSGLAATYEQYF
TGCGCCAGCAGCTTGTCAGGACTAGCGGCAACCTACGAGCAGTACTTC
>TRBV24-1|TRBJ2-2|NA|NA|15
CATSRGAANTGELFF
TGTGCCACCAGCCGTGGGGCAGCGAACACCGGGGAGCTGTTTTTT
>TRBV6-5|TRBJ2-1|once|TRBD2|16
CASSSPSGSSYNEQFF
TGTGCCAGCAGTTCTCCAAGCGGGAGCTCCTACAATGAGCAGTTCTTC